This is a list of T cell receptor beta chains from one sample in a study of cytomegalovirus exposure and HLA in healthy donors. Libraries were prepared by immunoSEQ multiplex PCR; TCRdb keeps only in-frame clonotypes and omits some of them. The profile covers some 110,000 clones, with about 70% appearing a single time and roughly 13% taken by the ten largest. The specimen sequenced was PBMCs. Receptor source: a woman aged 55-69 years in good health and CMV-seropositive. CDR3s leave out the opening cysteine and the closing phenylalanine or tryptophan. Fields, in order: J gene, V gene, CDR3 protein.

>TRBJ1-2|TRBV7-3
ASSLSRVGGYT
>TRBJ2-7|TRBV2
ASRAIDRVAEQY
>TRBJ2-3|TRBV7-2
ASSPGLRSDRNTDTQY
>TRBJ2-1|TRBV28
ASSLSVGRDDGNEQF
>TRBJ1-2|TRBV2
ASSDRVRDYGYT
>TRBJ2-5|TRBV28
ASSSPTGGQETQY
>TRBJ2-1|TRBV30
AWSVQGLAQF
>TRBJ2-6|TRBV2
ASSPTEANVLT
>TRBJ1-2|TRBV7-9
ASSLIQGEDGYT
>TRBJ1-1|TRBV6-5
ASLRGGMNTEAF
>TRBJ1-5|TRBV2
ASGDRVGNQPQH
>TRBJ1-1|TRBV11-2
ASSLNRVPEAF
>TRBJ2-1|TRBV6-5
ASSYSGQGSNEQF
>TRBJ1-1|TRBV19
ASTLNEGQNTEAF
>TRBJ2-3|TRBV7-3
ASSLEGRLAGRSTDTQY
>TRBJ2-3|TRBV6-5
ASSLVDTDTQY
>TRBJ1-1|TRBV7-6
ASSPTRQGNTEAF
>TRBJ1-1|TRBV5-6
ASSEQLNTEAF
>TRBJ2-3|TRBV30
AWVGQATDTQY
>TRBJ1-5|TRBV7-2
ASSLLGRGGAGSNQPQH
>TRBJ2-7|TRBV10-1
ASSGKGTYEQY
>TRBJ2-2|TRBV2
ASSAQGTNTGELF
>TRBJ1-4|TRBV11-2
ASRRWEDEKLF
>TRBJ2-2|TRBV19
ASSIVLTSPGHGELF
>TRBJ1-5|TRBV29-1
SVGGAGSGQPQH
>TRBJ1-2|TRBV14
ASSQGGQGKYDYGYT
>TRBJ2-5|TRBV10-3
AIGVSQETQY
>TRBJ1-2|TRBV27
ASSPGTYGYT
>TRBJ2-7|TRBV19
ASSMGGRAVYEQY
>TRBJ2-1|TRBV27
ASRPGVAGGPEQF
>-|TRBV5-4
ASSLVAAQETQY
>TRBJ2-6|TRBV6-6
ASTGQGYSGANVLT
>TRBJ1-1|TRBV27
ASSRPGQGSTEAF
>TRBJ2-2|TRBV7-3
ASSLTRLAGNRLSTGELF
>TRBJ2-7|TRBV6-5
ASSYRESEQY
>TRBJ2-1|TRBV5-8
ASSHGTSGSIYNEQF
>TRBJ1-6|TRBV27
ASSLWGLRSPLH
>TRBJ1-1|TRBV11-2
ASSLSSLNTEAF
>TRBJ2-1|TRBV7-2
ASSSRGLAGVKNEQF
>TRBJ2-6|TRBV19
ASSKTGASGANVLT
>TRBJ2-5|TRBV4-1
ASSQPTRAATQY
>TRBJ2-2|TRBV5-1
ASRRQGKLGTGGLF
>TRBJ2-1|TRBV15
ATSRDLDLTYNEQF
>TRBJ2-7|TRBV7-3
ASSLRAGRTYEQY